This T cell receptor (beta chain) was documented in a study of Graves' ophthalmopathy and Graves' hyperthyroidism (dated by TCRdb to the late 2010s). Some background on the complete study: Peripheral blood was collected before any treatment was given, at the time of initial diagnosis. To tell Graves' ophthalmopathy apart from Graves' hyperthyroidism, and to predict which patients would progress to ophthalmopathy, the study relied on TCR beta repertoire signatures. In total, 135 blood samples were TCR-sequenced: 40 to 45 ophthalmopathy, roughly 77 hyperthyroidism and around 17 hyperthyroidism-to-ophthalmopathy patients. To explore V-J signatures distinguishing ophthalmopathy from hyperthyroidism, a discovery set of around 100 patients (fewer than 45 ophthalmopathy, some 55 stable hyperthyroidism) was enrolled. For independent validation, a separate cohort was made up of 18 hyperthyroidism patients plus 17 patients who later progressed from hyperthyroidism to ophthalmopathy. In over 5 hyperthyroidism patients, the T-cell repertoire of thyroid tissue was compared with the T-cell repertoire of blood. After sampling, hyperthyroidism patients received methimazole starting at 30 mg daily, and ophthalmopathy patients received high-dose intravenous methylprednisolone.

The ophthalmopathy patients had moderately to severely active disease, with a Clinical Activity Score of 3 or higher, a NOSPECS grade of 4 or higher, and a disease duration of less than 3 months. Patients with other autoimmune diseases, uncontrolled infections, pregnancy or lactation were excluded. Clinical symptoms, serum thyroxine, TRAb, thyroid ultrasound and orbital computed tomography were used for diagnosis. PBMCs were isolated from 10 ml of fresh peripheral blood by Ficoll-Paque density gradient centrifugation. Total RNA was extracted with Trizol reagent and quality-checked on an Agilent 2100 Bioanalyzer. CDR3 length: 15 amino acids, cysteine to phenylalanine. The read is trimmed to its CDR3 DNA, 45 bases read in frame from base 1. CDR1 and CDR2 (SEHNR, FQNEAQ) derive from the germline V gene (reference sequence). Trimming accounts for 5 bases at V and 3 bases at J, while the number of junction bases matched to no gene is 10.

Of note for this clonotype: Its antigen is not yet known. No base quality values were provided; no much bigger clone lies one nucleotide off.

TCR beta CDR3 regions were amplified from RNA transcripts for repertoire sequencing. A first-round RT-PCR used HTBI primers with the Qiagen OneStep RT-PCR kit, followed by a second-round multiplex PCR, size selection and purification. Libraries were sequenced on an Illumina HiSeq2000 using paired-end 100 bp reads. The paper's data handling went like this. Reads were processed with SOAPnuke, discarding reads with adapters, uncalled bases, mean Phred below 15, or no exact constant-primer or identifier match. COPE v1.2.5 was used to merge the high-quality paired reads. Each unique nucleotide sequence was defined as a clonotype, and clonotypes were aligned to IMGT TRB V, D and J references with MiTCR v1.1. Only V-J combinations with frequency above 0.0001 were analysed, covering approximately 99% of repertoires. For each V-J combination, a TCR clonal expansion and chaos score was defined as F50 clonal expansion divided by the chaos observed in the TCRdist matrix. Welch's t-statistics and random forest were used to reduce the features to 10 to 15 V-J combinations, which were then used as input to a naive Bayes classifier. The similarity between thyroid and blood repertoires was quantified using the Morisita-Horn index. Using fastp at Q25 and MiXCR, TCRdb reprocessed the public reads and kept productive beta chains. Rows with one shared CDR3 protein collapse into an entry with the most common genes and DNA. V and J calls and clone size were set by TCRdb, not the authors. The sample profile shows 740,000 or so distinct CDR3 sequences; roughly 40% of them were found once. The ten largest account for 44% of the sample.

Results the study describes overall, beyond this receptor: The 13-signature model separated ophthalmopathy from stable hyperthyroidism with roughly 89% sensitivity and about 81% specificity in cross-validation, and 80%/75% in the test set. No statistical method was used to set the sample size in advance, and the investigators knew which group each participant was assigned to. In validation, the model predicted ophthalmopathy progression with nearly 71% sensitivity and around 72% specificity; some 13 predicted patients were CT-confirmed with GO in a median of about 7.1 months. Most expanded thyroid clonotypes with a frequency above 0.001 also appeared in blood, which suggests that blood repertoires may reflect the immune response in the thyroid.

This TCR was recovered from an adult man with Graves' ophthalmopathy. What was sequenced was peripheral blood. The rearranged segments are TRBV7-9 and TRBJ2-7; 7 nucleotides in the junction match TRBD2. The CDR3 in this case is CASSDGGMKRYEQYF. The DNA sequence is TGTGCCAGCAGCGACGGGGGGATGAAGCGCTACGAGCAGTACTTC.